This T cell receptor (beta chain) was retrieved from a study of blood T cell repertoires in COVID-19. Generated by immunoSEQ multiplex PCR, the TCRdb table keeps only in-frame clones and is missing some. Among a few hundred thousand clones, about 87% were seen once, and the ten largest hold around 7.3%. The V end lost 5 bases, the J end lost 0 bases, and 16 bases lay between the germline ends. Germline V gene sequence: CDR1 SGHVS, CDR2 FNYEAQ. CDR3 length: 17 residues. Source material: peripheral blood. The source of this sequence is a woman in her 70s with active or convalescent COVID-19. The chain links TRBV7-6 to TRBJ1-4; D unclear. CDR3 sequence: CASSANLADATNEKLFF. DNA for the CDR3: TGTGCCAGCAGCGCCAACTTGGCGGATGCAACTAATGAAAAACTGTTTTTT.